Below are 20 T cell receptor beta chains sequenced from a single sample in a study of blood T cells in healthy people across ages. With a J-beta primer mix and a sample-barcoded 5' primer, a second PCR ran about 6 to 11 cycles. TCRdb re-called the 5' RACE reads with MiXCR, one entry per CDR3 protein. The sample lists over 600,000 distinct CDR3 sequences, 20% to 25% occurring once. The sample taken for sequencing was blood. Every receptor here comes from a man in his sixties or seventies in good health.

CDR3 protein: CASIYFLWDRGSYEQYF. The CDR3 DNA sequence: TGCGCCAGCATCTATTTTCTCTGGGACAGGGGATCCTACGAGCAGTACTTC. The chain combines TRBV5-1 with TRBJ2-5, with TRBD1 matching over 10 bases. The DNA end favors TRBJ2-7, so the J call may be wrong. From germline, CDR1 is SGHRS and CDR2 YFSETQ. The CDR3 is 17 amino acids.

The rearrangement links TRBV9 to TRBJ2-7, with 9 bases identical to TRBD1. Germline-derived CDR1 and CDR2 are SGDLS and YYNGEE. Trimming removed 3 bases from V and 1 base from J; junction bases left unmatched: 2. CDR3 length: 14 residues. This CDR3 reads CASSGDRESYEQYF. The DNA for the CDR3 is TGTGCCAGCAGCGGGGACAGGGAGTCCTACGAGCAGTACTTC.

The J gene is TRBJ2-3, the V gene TRBV28; TRBD2 matches at 9 bases. The CDR3 is made up of 16 amino acids. Germline V gene data show CDR1 as MDHEN and CDR2 as SYDVKM. Germline trimming cut 0 bases from V and 1 base from J; bases unmatched to any gene: 2. The CDR3 protein is CASSLWASGGTDTQYF. CDR3 DNA: TGTGCCAGCAGTTTATGGGCTAGCGGGGGCACAGATACGCAGTATTTT. Full variable domain (missing parts from reference TRBV28 and TRBJ2-3): DVKVTQSSRYLVKRTGEKVFLECVQDMDHENMFWYRQDPGLGLRLIYFSYDVKMKEKGDIPEGYSVSREKKERFSLILESASTNQTSMYLCASSLWASGGTDTQYFGPGTRLTVL.

The rearrangement joins TRBV4-1 to TRBJ2-4; TRBD1 is a possible D gene (5 bases). The CDR3 is 15 residues long. V was pared by 0 bases and J by 8 bases, with 14 bases between. Germline V gene lookup returns CDR1 MGHRA and CDR2 YSYEKL. The CDR3 loop is CASSQDTTGDYIQYF. CDR3 nucleotide sequence: TGCGCCAGCAGCCAAGATACAACAGGAGATTACATTCAGTACTTC.

The chain is built from TRBV5-1 and TRBJ2-2; 11 positions match TRBD2. Trimming removed 4 bases from V and 1 base from J; junction bases left unmatched: 3. The CDR3 covers 16 residues. The germline CDR1 and CDR2 sequences are SGHRS and YFSETQ. The CDR3 DNA reads as TGCGCCAGCAGCGCGGGGACTAGCGGGAACACCGGGGAGCTGTTTTTT. As protein: CASSAGTSGNTGELFF.

This clonotype was counted between two and nine times. The rearrangement uses TRBV18 and TRBJ2-5, with D tentatively TRBD1 or TRBD2 (5 bases each). V lost 5 bases, J lost 11 bases, and 18 bases lay in between. The CDR3 totals 13 residues. CDR1 and CDR2 from the germline V gene are KGHSH and LQKENI. The CDR3 sequence is CASSRDGAYAQYF. CDR3 nucleotide sequence: TGTGCCAGCTCAAGGGACGGAGCCTACGCGCAGTACTTC.

This chain joins TRBV28 and TRBJ1-6, with a possible D match to TRBD1 (6 bases). V was clipped by 7 bases and J by 6 bases, with 10 bases between them. Germline loops: CDR1 MDHEN, CDR2 SYDVKM. This CDR3 region has 13 residues. As DNA, the CDR3 is TGTGCCAGCATCCCGGACAGTAATTCACCCCTCCACTTT. Residues: CASIPDSNSPLHF. The full variable domain, rest sourced from reference TRBV28 and TRBJ1-6, is DVKVTQSSRYLVKRTGEKVFLECVQDMDHENMFWYRQDPGLGLRLIYFSYDVKMKEKGDIPEGYSVSREKKERFSLILESASTNQTSMYLCASIPDSNSPLHFGNGTRLTVT.

There are many counts of this clonotype. This chain links TRBV2 with TRBJ2-1; tentatively, D is TRBD1 (6 bases). The CDR3 totals 14 residues. Trimming pared 9 bases from V and 7 bases from J, leaving 19 bases between. The germline V gene encodes CDR1 SNHLY and CDR2 FYNNEI. The DNA for the CDR3 is TGTGCCAGGATACCGGGACAACTAATGAATGAGCAGTTCTTC. Its translation is CARIPGQLMNEQFF.

V gene TRBV2 combines with J gene TRBJ2-2; D is undetermined. This CDR3 has 14 amino acids. Germline assignment: CDR1 SNHLY and CDR2 FYNNEI. Between the trimmed V and J ends, which lost 7 bases and 1 base, there was a span of 10 bases. CDR3 nucleotides: TGTGCCAGCAAAACAGCACTGAACACCGGGGAGCTGTTTTTT. It is translated as CASKTALNTGELFF.

This chain links TRBV7-6 with TRBJ2-5; perhaps D is TRBD1 or TRBD2 (5 bases each). The V end lost 5 bases, the J end lost 8 bases, and 18 bases lay between the germline ends. The CDR3 runs to 14 residues. The germline V gene encodes CDR1 SGHVS and CDR2 FNYEAQ. The CDR3 nucleotides are TGTGCCAGCAGCACCCGGGACCCCGATGTAACCCAGTACTTC. Amino acid sequence: CASSTRDPDVTQYF.

This clonotype occurred a few times. The V and J genes are TRBV7-3 and TRBJ2-3, with a weak D call TRBD1 (6 bases). The germline gives CDR1 SGHTA, CDR2 FQGTGA. This CDR3 contains 13 residues. Deletions cut 5 bases from V and 4 bases from J, with 10 bases between. CDR3 DNA sequence: TGTGCCAGCAGCGACAGGCGGGCAGATACGCAGTATTTT. Residues: CASSDRRADTQYF. Complete variable domain (other parts from reference TRBV7-3 and TRBJ2-3): GAGVSQTPSNKVTEKGKYVELRCDPISGHTALYWYRQSLGQGPEFLIYFQGTGAADDSGLPNDRFFAVRPEGSVSTLKIQRTERGDSAVYLCASSDRRADTQYFGPGTRLTVL.

With regard to this clonotype: One junction end does not reproduce the germline sequence, and a read error may be involved. This chain connects TRBV5-6 to TRBJ1-2; the D is unclear. The CDR3 extends over 14 amino acids. Germline V CDR1 and CDR2: SGHDT, YYEEEE. CDR3 protein: CTSSRAGDNYGYTF. CDR3 nucleotide sequence: TGTACCAGCAGCCGAGCTGGGGATAACTATGGCTACACCTTC.

This clonotype came up a few times. This may stem from a read error, because a much larger clone lies one nucleotide away. V usage is TRBV14 and J usage is TRBJ1-5; D is unclear. The CDR3 has 13 amino acids. CDR1 and CDR2 from the germline V gene are SGHDN and FVKESK. The DNA for the CDR3 is TGTGCCAGCAGCCAACCCGGGTTTCAGCTCCAGCATTTT. Amino acids: CASSQPGFQLQHF.

This clonotype has just a few counts. The chain uses TRBV7-9 and TRBJ2-3; TRBD1 matches 8 bases. CDR3 length: 14 amino acids. Germline lookup yields CDR1 SEHNR and CDR2 FQNEAQ (reference sequence). The V gene end was trimmed by 7 bases and the J gene end by 4 bases; junction bases not matched to a gene: 7. This CDR3 reads CASNWQGAADTQYF. In DNA form, the CDR3 reads TGTGCCAGCAACTGGCAGGGGGCGGCAGATACGCAGTATTTT. Full variable domain (missing parts from reference TRBV7-9 and TRBJ2-3): DTGVSQNPRHKITKRGQNVTFRCDPISEHNRLYWYRQTLGQGPEFLTYFQNEAQLEKSRLLSDRFSAERPKGSFSTLEIQRTEQGDSAMYLCASNWQGAADTQYFGPGTRLTVL.

This clonotype was seen just once. In DNA form, the CDR3 reads TGCAGTGCTGAGATTAGCGGGGGCACCTACAATGAGCAGTTCTTC. It is translated as CSAEISGGTYNEQFF. The rearrangement uses TRBV20-1 and TRBJ2-1, with 9 bases identical to TRBD2. Germline CDR1 and CDR2: DFQATT and SNEGSKA (reference sequence). The CDR3 extends over 15 amino acids. With 5 bases clipped from V and 2 bases from J, the junction kept 7 bases outside the gene matches.

This clonotype was seen a few times. Germline is not matched at one junction end, which may reflect a read error. CDR3 loop: CAGSRSRQETQYF. The DNA of the CDR3 is TGTGCCGGCAGCCGAAGCCGGCAAGAGACCCAGTACTTC. This chain links TRBV5-6 with TRBJ2-5, with D unclear. CDR3 length: 13 amino acids. CDR1 SGHDT and CDR2 YYEEEE come from the germline V gene.

The V call is TRBV20-1, the J call TRBJ1-5, with TRBD1 identical over 10 bases. The germline CDR1 and CDR2 sequences are DFQATT and SNEGSKA (reference sequence). CDR3 size: 14 residues. J lost 7 bases, V lost 1 base, and 4 bases had no gene match. Here the CDR3 reads CSARGQGARQPQHF. In nucleotides, the CDR3 is TGCAGTGCTAGAGGACAGGGGGCTCGCCAGCCCCAGCATTTT.

The rearrangement links TRBV3-1 to TRBJ2-7; possible D gene TRBD2, 6 bases. This CDR3 contains 15 residues. Trimming removed 3 bases at V and 3 bases at J, with 15 bases between. The germline V gene encodes CDR1 LGHDT and CDR2 YNNKEL (reference sequence). The CDR3: CASSHGSGVFYEQYF. The CDR3 DNA is TGTGCCAGCAGCCACGGTTCGGGAGTGTTCTACGAGCAGTACTTC.

This clonotype has only a few counts. This sequence joins TRBV6-1 and TRBJ2-1, with D possibly matching TRBD2 (6 bases). The DNA matches TRBJ2-7 better at its end, which makes the J call doubtful. Per germline, CDR1 MNHNS and CDR2 SASEGT. CDR3 length: 18 residues. CDR3 sequence (DNA): TGTGCCAGCGGAGAATCCAGGGACTCTACACGGGACTTCTACGAGCAGTACTTC. Amino acids: CASGESRDSTRDFYEQYF.

This clonotype showed up just a few times. This chain joins TRBV5-1 and TRBJ1-2; D perhaps matches TRBD1 (5 bases). The V and J ends lost 4 bases and 4 bases respectively, with 14 bases between them. The CDR3 covers 14 residues. Germline V gene lookup returns CDR1 SGHRS and CDR2 YFSETQ. The CDR3 reads CASSGTGASYGYTF. The CDR3, as DNA: TGCGCCAGCAGCGGAACCGGGGCAAGCTATGGCTACACCTTC.